Described below is a single T cell receptor (beta chain) sequence and its context. Many counts were recorded for this clonotype. Its antigen target is currently unknown. Per-base qualities were not stored, and no clone one base away is much larger. For the unsorted PBMC libraries, 2 million PBMCs were stored in RNAlater at -80 degrees C until RNA extraction and were used to generate the libraries. The multiple sclerosis patients were enrolled in a US clinical protocol that evaluated disease progression with magnetic resonance imaging. Peripheral blood was subjected to Ficoll-Hypaque density gradient centrifugation to isolate PBMCs, which were then cryopreserved in liquid nitrogen. This sample was included in a study of neurological immune-mediated disorders (dated by TCRdb to between 2019 and 2020). Study-level background: Among the approximately 35 multiple sclerosis patients, relapsing-remitting MS was present in around 30 and secondary progressive MS was present in 3. Peripheral blood TCR-beta repertoires from HTLV-I-associated myelopathy (HAM/TSP) patients, multiple sclerosis patients and healthy controls were compared by UMI-based sequencing. The cohort was made up of around 70 subjects, consisting of roughly 15 HAM/TSP patients, some 34 multiple sclerosis patients and around 20 healthy controls. Alongside PBMC samples, the set of more than 85 TCR-beta libraries contained longitudinal samples, technical triplicates, and paired CD4+ and CD8+ T-cell subsets that had been sorted.

Study-wide conclusions, independent of this receptor: Phylogenetic analysis grouped repertoires from 18 of 34 MS patients into a cluster of related CDR3 sequences, suggesting a possible repertoire-level signature. TCR clonal expansion was highest in HAM/TSP patients and lowest in MS patients, with MS patients falling below even healthy controls. Expanded clones from different subjects shared no identical CDR3 amino acid sequences, which suggests that TCR-beta repertoires were private in all groups. No association of the MS cluster with clinical or MRI features was observed, and the need for larger cohorts was stated by the authors.

To synthesize cDNA, template-switch 5'RACE was performed with a primer carrying a 10-nucleotide random unique molecular identifier so that each TCR transcript was tagged. Every sequencing run yielded over 160 million TCR-beta sequences covering 15-18 subjects. The RNeasy kit was used for extraction of total RNA. The KAPA Real-time Library Amplification kit was used to amplify TCR-beta VDJ regions with primers for the TCR constant region and the 5'RACE anchor. A first PCR added sample indexes and Illumina adaptors, after which a second PCR increased the library yield. After Ampure bead purification, the roughly 650 bp TCR product was size-selected on a 2% E-gel SizeSelection system. Before pooling, library quality was assessed on a Bioanalyzer, concentration was determined with Qubit, and library quantification was performed with the Kapa Library Quantification kit. Paired-end 2 x 150 bp sequencing of the libraries was performed on an Illumina HiSeq 2500. To increase sequence diversity, about 25-31% phiX was spiked into each library pool. In the original analysis: Quality-filtered reads were processed with the UMI-based MiGEC pipeline, which removed over 75% of raw TCR sequences during error correction. IMGT germline references were used for alignment of VDJ genes, and clonotypes were defined by a unique CDR3 amino acid sequence together with V-J genes. Clonal expansion, Shannon diversity, and CDR3 relatedness (CalcPairwiseDistances, ClusterSamples) were evaluated with VDJtools, and phylogenetic trees were built with CLCbio workbench. A clone was classed as expanded if it had 8 or more unique UMIs, a cutoff based on coefficient-of-variation modelling across technical triplicates. In-frame beta chains were kept once TCRdb had trimmed the public reads at Q25 with fastp and called clones with MiXCR. Identical CDR3 proteins give one entry, which carries the most common genes and DNA. The V and J calls reflect TCRdb's pipeline rather than the authors' work. Within this sample are some 86,000 distinct CDR3 sequences, with approximately 2.8% of them counted one time only. The ten largest clones represent roughly 1.2% of the sample.

Material: PBMCs. This TCR was recovered from a woman aged 30 to 39 with multiple sclerosis.

Here is the DNA: TGTGCCAGCAGTAATCTAGCGGGAGTCTCCTACAATGAGCAGTTCTTC. Its translation reads: CASSNLAGVSYNEQFF. Here the chain combines TRBV6-2 or TRBV6-3 and TRBJ2-1, and TRBD2 matches 10 of the central bases. Compared with germline, V lacks 5 bases and J lacks 0 bases; bases without a gene match: 4. The germline V gene yields MNHEY for CDR1 and SVGEGT for CDR2. The CDR3 covers 16 residues, taking in both the cysteine and the phenylalanine. Only the CDR3 DNA is retained, 48 bases long and in frame from the first base.